This T cell receptor (beta chain) was identified in a study of read filtering for tumor transcriptome and immune sequencing. Study summary: Roughly 8 patients were R-ISS I, about 16 were R-ISS II, 7 were R-ISS III. Per sample, TCR-region reads ranged about 4.05 to 10.27 million by IR-seq, roughly 85 to 1273 by RNA-seq. Regarding the study as a whole: IR-seq and RNA-seq agreed better without single-read clonotypes. About four fifths of IR-seq clonotypes had one read, totaling 3% to 4.5% of reads; RNA-seq: 74.6% and 44.6%.

This CDR3 has 15 amino acids. Trimming removed 6 bases from V and 7 bases from J; junction bases left unmatched: 10. The V gene's germline CDR1 is SNHLY and CDR2 FYNNEI. The library was built from roughly 400 ng RNA with molecular barcoded adaptors for alpha/delta and beta/gamma chains. TCRdb recomputed calls from the reads with MiXCR, one row per CDR3 protein. Of 40,000 to 50,000 distinct CDR3 sequences in the sample, about an eighth were seen once. This clonotype occurred many times. Its matching antigen is unknown. The chain recombines TRBV2 with TRBJ1-4, with TRBD1 identical over 8 bases. This sequence originates from a donor aged 40 or over with multiple myeloma. The sequenced sample consisted of a population of CD138-negative cells sorted from bone marrow. CDR3 in amino acids: CASRGQGGAGEKLFF. Here the CDR3 DNA reads TGTGCCAGCAGAGGACAGGGTGGGGCCGGTGAAAAACTGTTTTTT.